A selection of T cell receptor beta chains follows, all from one sample in a study of blood T cell repertoires in COVID-19. The method was immunoSEQ multiplex PCR; TCRdb's version includes in-frame clones alone and lacks a portion of them. The sample lists 200,000 or so clones; 82% were seen once. The sample taken for sequencing was peripheral blood. Source of these receptors: a human donor with acute or convalescent COVID-19. The donor label of this sample is uncertain. The CDR3 runs from the conserved cysteine through the conserved F or W. A D gene is named only where the DNA matches it firmly. The size field is filled for only some rows; it gives once, few, many or a size class.

v_gene	d_gene	j_gene	abundance	CDR3aa	CDR3nt
TRBV29-1	TRBD2	TRBJ2-3	.	CSGAGTSGSADTQYF	TGCAGCGGTGCCGGGACTAGCGGGAGTGCAGATACGCAGTATTTT
TRBV28	.	TRBJ2-1	.	CASSLSGTDNEQFF	TGTGCCAGCAGTTTATCCGGGACTGACAATGAGCAGTTCTTC
TRBV18	.	TRBJ2-4	.	CASSPPDGRGYIQYF	TGTGCCAGCTCACCACCGGATGGCAGGGGATACATTCAGTACTTC
TRBV7-8	TRBD1	TRBJ2-7	.	CASSTITGGGEQYF	TGTGCCAGCAGCACCATTACAGGGGGCGGGGAGCAGTACTTC
TRBV5-1	.	TRBJ1-5	.	CASSLGGSDQPQHF	TGCGCCAGCAGCCTAGGGGGTTCGGATCAGCCCCAGCATTTT
TRBV5-4	.	TRBJ2-3	.	CASSLRHVELDTQYF	TGTGCCAGCAGCCTAAGACACGTCGAATTGGATACGCAGTATTTT
TRBV13	TRBD1	TRBJ2-1	once	CASSLGLRDRGRREQFF	TGTGCCAGCAGCTTAGGCCTCAGGGACAGGGGGCGAAGAGAGCAGTTCTTC
TRBV7-9	.	TRBJ2-2	.	CASNLGSTGELFF	TGTGCCAGCAACCTAGGGAGCACCGGGGAGCTGTTTTTT
TRBV6-5	TRBD1	TRBJ2-7	few	CASRRDREYEQYF	TGTGCCAGCCGGAGGGACAGGGAATACGAGCAGTACTTC
TRBV3-1/TRBV3-2	TRBD1	TRBJ1-1	.	CASSYGTDEAFF	TGTGCCAGCAGCTATGGGACAGATGAAGCTTTCTTT
TRBV6-5	TRBD2	TRBJ2-7	.	CASSYSRASGWREQYF	TGTGCCAGCAGTTACTCGAGGGCTAGCGGGTGGCGCGAGCAGTACTTC
TRBV29-1	TRBD1	TRBJ1-3	.	CSVGRTGDGNTIYF	TGCAGCGTTGGTCGGACAGGGGATGGAAACACCATATATTTT
TRBV7-9	.	TRBJ2-7	.	CASSLGTNRYEQYF	TGTGCCAGCAGCTTAGGCACCAACCGGTACGAGCAGTACTTC
TRBV5-1	TRBD1	TRBJ1-6	.	CASSSRDSNSPLHF	TGCGCCAGCAGTTCCCGGGACAGTAATTCACCCCTCCACTTT
TRBV6-5	.	TRBJ2-1	once	CASSLSSVVYNEQFF	TGTGCCAGCAGTTTGTCTAGCGTAGTGTACAATGAGCAGTTCTTC
TRBV2	TRBD2	TRBJ2-1	.	CASSAERGPLSNEQFF	TGTGCCAGCAGTGCTGAGCGGGGTCCCCTTTCCAATGAGCAGTTCTTC
TRBV6-5	.	TRBJ2-7	.	CASSPDTVRTYEQYF	TGTGCCAGCAGCCCCGACACTGTACGAACCTACGAGCAGTACTTC
TRBV27	TRBD1	TRBJ1-1	.	CASSSWTGTEAFF	TGTGCCAGCAGTTCCTGGACAGGCACTGAAGCTTTCTTT
TRBV7-9	TRBD2	TRBJ2-1	.	CASGPGGTSGSYEQFF	TGTGCCAGCGGCCCCGGCGGGACTAGCGGGAGCTATGAGCAGTTCTTC
TRBV18	.	TRBJ1-2	.	CASSPPGPGSYGYTF	TGTGCCAGCTCACCACCCGGGCCGGGGAGCTATGGCTACACCTTC
TRBV20-1	.	TRBJ2-3	.	CSASRSGEGTDTQYF	TGCAGTGCTAGTCGATCGGGGGAAGGGACAGATACGCAGTATTTT
TRBV3-1/TRBV3-2	.	TRBJ2-3	.	CASSQDGWGVGTDTQYF	TGTGCCAGCAGCCAAGACGGTTGGGGGGTGGGCACAGATACGCAGTATTTT
TRBV6-5	TRBD2	TRBJ2-2	.	CASSQGLVGTGELFF	TGTGCCAGCAGTCAGGGACTAGTCGGGACCGGGGAGCTGTTTTTT
TRBV6-5	TRBD1	TRBJ2-7	once	CASRAGTVSYEQYF	TGTGCCAGCAGAGCCGGGACAGTCTCCTACGAGCAGTACTTC
TRBV3-1/TRBV3-2	TRBD2	TRBJ2-7	.	CASSQVGAGARGEQYF	TGTGCCAGCAGCCAAGTTGGAGCGGGAGCCCGCGGCGAGCAGTACTTC